This TCR beta chain was recorded in a study of T cells in Graves' hyperthyroidism and ophthalmopathy. Uncontrolled infection, other autoimmune disease, pregnancy or lactation led to exclusion. Extraction of PBMCs used 8 to 10 ml of fresh peripheral blood. Many counts were recorded for this clonotype. The CDR3 spans 16 residues. Per the germline V gene, CDR1 is LNHNV and CDR2 is YYDKDF (reference sequence). V was clipped by 5 bases and J by 4 bases; unmatched bases: 7. RNA transcripts yielded amplified TCR beta CDR3 regions. Initially, a first-round RT-PCR of the TCR CDR3 employed the HTBI primer set. TCRdb ran MiXCR on the multiplex PCR reads and lists one entry per CDR3 protein. The profile covers 360,000 or so distinct CDR3 sequences, with roughly 15% appearing a single time and about 21% taken by the ten largest.

This receptor was identified in a woman aged 55-70 years with Graves' ophthalmopathy. The chain recombines TRBV15 with TRBJ2-1; 11 bases line up with TRBD2. Specimen: blood. Written as DNA, the CDR3 is TGTGCCACCAGCCGACCGGGACTAGCGGAGTACAATGAGCAGTTCTTC. Translating it yields CATSRPGLAEYNEQFF.